The entry below describes one T cell receptor (beta chain). Its antigen remains unidentified. The record originates from a study of T cell responses to AZD1222 COVID-19 vaccine. Profiled with immunoSEQ multiplex PCR; TCRdb holds only in-frame clones, not every one. The sample contains around 70,000 clones, 88% of which appear only once. Study-level results: Among spike-specific TCRs, nearly half reportedly target unmutated variant regions.

The V and J ends lost 0 bases and 4 bases respectively, with 9 bases between them. The CDR3 is 14 residues long. Germline V gene sequence: CDR1 SGHAT, CDR2 FQNNGV. This clonotype was sampled from an adult who received the MenACWY meningococcal vaccine as a control. Sequenced here: peripheral blood, sampled 28 days after the second dose of the MenACWY control vaccine. V is TRBV11-2 and J is TRBJ2-5; D unclear. In nucleotides, the CDR3 is TGTGCCAGCAGCTTAGACTTTGTGATAGAGACCCAGTACTTC. It translates to CASSLDFVIETQYF.